These T cell receptor beta chains were read from a single sample in a study of T cell responses to AZD1222 COVID-19 vaccine. The assay was immunoSEQ multiplex PCR, and TCRdb's table has in-frame clones only and misses some. This table has approximately 90,000 clones, approximately 88% appearing once. The material was peripheral blood, obtained on day 0 of AZD1222 vaccination. Receptor source: an adult in good health. Each CDR3 is given without its conserved first and last residue. Expanded clones are given a class, and other clones once, few, many or no size at all.

TRBJ2-1	large	TRBV10-3	AISDDGLAGGFDGYEQF
TRBJ1-6	-	TRBV6-5	ASSYGGSYNSPLH
TRBJ2-2	-	TRBV7-9	ASRSGQGATGELF
TRBJ2-1	-	TRBV6-5	ASSRASGRSEQF
TRBJ2-3	once	TRBV19	ASRGGLAGPTDTQY
TRBJ1-3	-	TRBV6-5	ASRATGEGNTIY
TRBJ2-7	-	TRBV5-1	ASSLVGSLSYEQY
TRBJ2-1	-	TRBV11-1	ASSPREKGYNEQF
TRBJ1-4	-	TRBV30	AWSRRLGEKLF
TRBJ2-1	-	TRBV5-1	ASSPGYNEQF
TRBJ2-1	-	TRBV4-1	ASSQGGLAYNEQF
TRBJ1-4	-	TRBV5-1	ASSQNEKLF
TRBJ2-7	few	TRBV10-3	AITRDSSYEQY
TRBJ2-7	-	TRBV5-1	ASSLGDRVAEEQY
TRBJ1-2	-	TRBV28	ASSPWSYGYT
TRBJ2-1	-	TRBV25-1	ASSSPHDSRSPNEQF
TRBJ1-6	-	TRBV6-1	ASSAGGPGQGYSPLH
TRBJ2-3	-	TRBV5-3	ARRRGLVLTDTQY
TRBJ1-6	-	TRBV5-5	ASSLVAGTPASSSPLH
TRBJ2-7	-	TRBV29-1	RVGGGAGGPYEQY
TRBJ1-5	-	TRBV5-1	ASSQDVGQPQH
TRBJ1-1	-	TRBV4-2	ASSQEWNKNTEAF
TRBJ2-7	-	TRBV4-1	ASSQEGPGLPYEQY
TRBJ1-5	-	TRBV6-5	ASRPDRFWGQPQH
TRBJ2-4	few	TRBV15	ATSRDLGSGGKNIQY
TRBJ2-2	-	TRBV5-6	ASSLWVSGSTGELF
TRBJ1-6	-	TRBV27	ASRSGFPRSYNSPLH
TRBJ1-1	-	TRBV12-3/TRBV12-4	ASSFRGNTEAF
TRBJ2-5	once	TRBV5-1	ASSLGTSGLSQETQY
TRBJ1-5	once	TRBV11-3	ASTDGGSNQPQH
TRBJ2-6	-	TRBV4-1	ASSQRGQGTSGANVLT
TRBJ1-4	-	TRBV30	AWSVRSSNEKLF
TRBJ2-1	-	TRBV5-6	ASTIGQLGPYNEQF
TRBJ1-5	-	TRBV9	ASSVGSLGNQPQH
TRBJ1-2	few	TRBV2	ASRAGLSYGYT
TRBJ1-1	once	TRBV10-2	ASSDPKQDTNTEAF
TRBJ1-6	-	TRBV6-5	ASSYSGGAGNSPLH
TRBJ2-2	few	TRBV3-1/TRBV3-2	ASSQATGTASTGELF
TRBJ1-3	-	TRBV28	ASMGAPTGNTIY
TRBJ1-6	-	TRBV7-9	ASRRAHNSPLH
TRBJ1-1	-	TRBV14	ASSQGTGFGTPMNTEAF
TRBJ2-1	-	TRBV19	ASSRTRGGGNNEQF
TRBJ2-3	once	TRBV5-1	ASSLDQGSGSDTQY
TRBJ2-7	-	TRBV25-1	ASSVPGQGYEQY
TRBJ1-1	-	TRBV6-5	ASSRLNADTEAF
TRBJ2-7	-	TRBV25-1	ASSELGRSYEQY
TRBJ2-1	-	TRBV4-1	ASSPRTSGRSYNEQF
TRBJ2-2	-	TRBV2	ASSAHRDKLTGELF
TRBJ1-1	-	TRBV2	ASSASQGLNTEAF
TRBJ2-5	-	TRBV5-1	ASSLDSRSQY
TRBJ1-5	-	TRBV24-1	ATTEEHPLNQPQH
TRBJ1-4	-	TRBV19	ASTNRGLLEKLF